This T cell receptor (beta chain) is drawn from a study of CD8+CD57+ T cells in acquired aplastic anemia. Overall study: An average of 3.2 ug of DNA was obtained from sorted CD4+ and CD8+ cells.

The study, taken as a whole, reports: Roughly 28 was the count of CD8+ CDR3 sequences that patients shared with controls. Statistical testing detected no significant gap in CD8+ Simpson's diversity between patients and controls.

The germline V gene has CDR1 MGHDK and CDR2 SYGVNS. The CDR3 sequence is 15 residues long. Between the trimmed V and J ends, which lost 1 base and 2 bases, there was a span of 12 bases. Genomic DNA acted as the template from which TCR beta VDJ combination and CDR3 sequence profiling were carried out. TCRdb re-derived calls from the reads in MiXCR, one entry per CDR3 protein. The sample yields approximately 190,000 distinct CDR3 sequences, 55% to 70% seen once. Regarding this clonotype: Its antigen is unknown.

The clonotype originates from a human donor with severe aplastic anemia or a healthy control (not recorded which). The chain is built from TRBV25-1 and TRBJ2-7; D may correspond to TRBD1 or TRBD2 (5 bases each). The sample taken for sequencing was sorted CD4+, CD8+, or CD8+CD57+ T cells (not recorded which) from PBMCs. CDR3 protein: CASSESRWGTYEQYF. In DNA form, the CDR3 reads TGTGCCAGCAGTGAATCTAGATGGGGGACCTACGAGCAGTACTTC.